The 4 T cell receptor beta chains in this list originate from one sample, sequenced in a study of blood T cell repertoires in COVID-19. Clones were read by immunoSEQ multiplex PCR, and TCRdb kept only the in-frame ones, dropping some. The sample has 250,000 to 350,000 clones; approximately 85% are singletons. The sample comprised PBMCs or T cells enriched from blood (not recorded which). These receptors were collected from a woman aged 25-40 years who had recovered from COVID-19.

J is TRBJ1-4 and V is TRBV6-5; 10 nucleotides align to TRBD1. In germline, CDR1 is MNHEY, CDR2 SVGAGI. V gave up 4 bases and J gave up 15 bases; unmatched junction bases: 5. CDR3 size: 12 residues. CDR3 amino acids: CASSFPDRGLFF. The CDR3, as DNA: TGTGCCAGCAGTTTTCCGGACAGGGGGTTGTTTTTT.

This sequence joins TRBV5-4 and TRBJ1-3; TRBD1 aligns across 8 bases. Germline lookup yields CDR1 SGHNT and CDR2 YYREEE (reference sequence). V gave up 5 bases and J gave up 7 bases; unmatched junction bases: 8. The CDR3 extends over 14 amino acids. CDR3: CASRSGQDSNTIYF. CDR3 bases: TGTGCCAGCAGGTCGGGACAGGATAGCAACACCATATATTTT.

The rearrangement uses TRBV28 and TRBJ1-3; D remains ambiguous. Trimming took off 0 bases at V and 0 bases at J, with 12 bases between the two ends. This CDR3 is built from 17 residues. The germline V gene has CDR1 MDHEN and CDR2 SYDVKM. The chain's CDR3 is CASSLWARVSSGNTIYF. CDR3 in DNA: TGTGCCAGCAGTTTATGGGCGAGGGTTAGCTCTGGAAACACCATATATTTT.

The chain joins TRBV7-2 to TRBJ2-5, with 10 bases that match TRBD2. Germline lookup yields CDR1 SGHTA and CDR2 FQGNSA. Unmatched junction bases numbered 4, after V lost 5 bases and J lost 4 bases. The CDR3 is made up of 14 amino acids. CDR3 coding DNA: TGTGCCAGCAGCCATAGCGGGAGGTTAGAGACCCAGTACTTC. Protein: CASSHSGRLETQYF.